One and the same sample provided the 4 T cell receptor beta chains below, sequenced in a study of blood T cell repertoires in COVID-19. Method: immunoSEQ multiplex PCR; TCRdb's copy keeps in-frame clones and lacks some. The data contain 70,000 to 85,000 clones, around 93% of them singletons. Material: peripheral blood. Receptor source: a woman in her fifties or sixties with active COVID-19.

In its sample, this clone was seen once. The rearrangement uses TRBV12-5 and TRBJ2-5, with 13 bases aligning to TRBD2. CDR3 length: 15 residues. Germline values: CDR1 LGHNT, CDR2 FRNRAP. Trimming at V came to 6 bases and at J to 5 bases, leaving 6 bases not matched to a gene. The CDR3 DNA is TGTGCTAGTGGACCCGGACTAGCGGGAGTGGAGACCCAGTACTTC. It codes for CASGPGLAGVETQYF.

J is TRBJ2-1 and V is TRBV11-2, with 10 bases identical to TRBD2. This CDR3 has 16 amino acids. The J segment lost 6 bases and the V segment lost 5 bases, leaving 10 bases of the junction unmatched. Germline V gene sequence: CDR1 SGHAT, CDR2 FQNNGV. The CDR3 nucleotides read TGTGCCAGCAGCCCTTTTTACAGCGGGAGGGGCAATGAGCAGTTCTTC. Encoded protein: CASSPFYSGRGNEQFF.

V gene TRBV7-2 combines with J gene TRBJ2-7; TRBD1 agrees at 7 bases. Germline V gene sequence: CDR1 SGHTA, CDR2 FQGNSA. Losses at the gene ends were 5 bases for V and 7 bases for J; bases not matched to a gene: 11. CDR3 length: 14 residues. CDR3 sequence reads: CASSLTGNTREQYF. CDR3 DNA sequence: TGTGCCAGCAGCCTGACAGGGAATACTAGGGAGCAGTACTTC.

DNA for the CDR3: TGCGCCAGCAGTGTTAGCGGGAGGAACACCGGGGAGCTGTTTTTT. Translation: CASSVSGRNTGELFF. The rearrangement uses TRBV5-1 and TRBJ2-2, with 9 bases aligning to TRBD2. From germline, CDR1 is SGHRS and CDR2 YFSETQ. The CDR3 loop spans 15 amino acids. J was trimmed by 1 base and V by 5 bases; bases with no gene match: 3.